The 23 T cell receptor beta chains below come from one sample, sequenced in a study of cytomegalovirus exposure and HLA in healthy donors. With 60 Vbeta and 13 Jbeta primers, the PCR was carried out. TCRdb's copy holds only in-frame clones and misses some; the assay was immunoSEQ multiplex PCR. The table has around 100,000 clones, approximately 80% seen once. Sample: PBMCs. All receptors come from a young woman in good health and CMV-seropositive.

The CDR3 DNA follows: TGCGCCAGCAGCCTACAACAGGGGAATCAGCCCCAGCATTTT. Translation gives CASSLQQGNQPQHF. The chain couples TRBV4-1 to TRBJ1-5; 7 bases match TRBD1. J lost 4 bases, V lost 4 bases, and 4 bases had no gene match. Looked up from germline, CDR1 is MGHRA and CDR2 is YSYEKL. This CDR3 spans 14 amino acids.

This clone was picked up one time. The chain recombines TRBV19 with TRBJ1-5, with TRBD1 matching 7 bases. CDR3 size: 15 residues. V shed 6 bases, J shed 9 bases, and the junction held 14 bases outside the gene matches. CDR1 and CDR2 from the germline V gene are LNHDA and SQIVND (reference sequence). For the CDR3, the DNA is TGTGCCAGTAGAGAGGGCCAGGGGGTATCAGGGCCCCAGCATTTT. Encoded protein: CASREGQGVSGPQHF.

The chain carries TRBV30 and TRBJ2-7; possible D gene TRBD2, 6 bases. Trimming stripped 4 bases from V and 8 bases from J, with 36 bases between. The CDR3 is 19 residues long. Germline V gene lookup returns CDR1 GTSNPN and CDR2 SVGIG (reference sequence). The DNA for the CDR3 is TGTGCCTGGAAGGGGAATGCCGGTCTATATGGGGGGTCCTTCGGTCAGCAGTACTTC. Protein sequence: CAWKGNAGLYGGSFGQQYF.

This clone came up a few times. The genes are TRBV28 and TRBJ1-1; D gene uncertain. The CDR3 covers 12 residues. From germline, CDR1 is MDHEN and CDR2 SYDVKM. V was pared by 5 bases and J by 0 bases, with 4 bases between. The DNA of the CDR3 is TGTGCCAGCAGTCCTTTGAACACTGAAGCTTTCTTT. It codes for CASSPLNTEAFF.

The J gene is TRBJ2-1, the V gene TRBV5-1; TRBD2 matches 14 bases. Germline CDR1 is SGHRS and CDR2 is YFSETQ. V lost 3 bases and J lost 1; bases outside the gene matches: 6. The CDR3 runs to 18 residues. The CDR3 coding sequence is TGCGCCAGCAGCTGGGGACTAGCGGGAGCGGGATCCTACAATGAGCAGTTCTTC. Translation: CASSWGLAGAGSYNEQFF.

This clone was counted a single time. The rearrangement links TRBV6-5 to TRBJ2-1, with 7 bases that match TRBD1. The V segment lost 5 bases and the J segment 4 bases; nucleotides outside the gene matches: 2. The CDR3 length is 13 residues. The germline V gene encodes CDR1 MNHEY and CDR2 SVGAGI. CDR3 region: CASSTQGYNEQFF. The CDR3 DNA is TGTGCCAGCAGTACACAGGGGTACAATGAGCAGTTCTTC.

V usage is TRBV6-5 and J usage is TRBJ1-1; no clear D gene. Germline V CDR1 and CDR2: MNHEY, SVGAGI. This CDR3 spans 13 amino acids. Between the trimmed V and J ends, which lost 2 bases and 6 bases, there was a span of 10 bases. The CDR3, as DNA: TGTGCCAGCAGTTACCCAGGTAGCGCTGAAGCTTTCTTT. It codes for CASSYPGSAEAFF.

The chain carries TRBV29-1 and TRBJ1-3; D ambiguous. CDR1 and CDR2 from the germline V gene are SQVTM and ANQGSEA. CDR3 size: 11 residues. V shed 4 bases and J shed 3 bases, with 4 bases lying between them. CDR3: CSVGGGNTIYF. As DNA, the CDR3 is TGCAGCGTTGGAGGTGGAAACACCATATATTTT.

This sequence joins TRBV6-1 and TRBJ2-5; maybe TRBD1 (5 bases). Trimming pared 6 bases from V and 5 bases from J, leaving 10 bases between. CDR3 size: 12 residues. Germline V gives CDR1 MNHNS, CDR2 SASEGT. CDR3 nucleotide sequence: TGTGCCAGCAGGGACACTGAGGAGACCCAGTACTTC. Its translation is CASRDTEETQYF.

This clone occurred a few times. CDR3 DNA sequence: TGTGCCAGCAGCCCACGGACAGGTTCCTACAATGAGCAGTTCTTC. Encoded protein: CASSPRTGSYNEQFF. The chain combines TRBV14 with TRBJ2-1, with 7 bases that match TRBD1. Germline CDR1 reads SGHDN; CDR2 reads FVKESK. V lost 4 bases to trimming and J lost 1 base; unmatched junction nucleotides: 4. CDR3 size: 15 residues.

CDR3 region: CASSPIDRELNQPQHF. The DNA of the CDR3 is TGTGCCAGCAGTCCGATCGACAGGGAACTAAATCAGCCCCAGCATTTT. This chain links TRBV28 with TRBJ1-5, with 7 bases identical to TRBD1. J was trimmed by 4 bases and V by 5 bases; bases with no gene match: 11. This CDR3 is built from 16 residues. CDR1 is MDHEN and CDR2 is SYDVKM in the germline V gene.

The rearrangement uses TRBV5-4 and TRBJ2-7; TRBD2 agrees at 7 bases. Germline CDR1 reads SGHNT; CDR2 reads YYREEE (reference sequence). This CDR3 spans 13 amino acids. V dropped 2 bases and J dropped 4; count of bases not matched to a gene: 3. CDR3: CASSFGTTYEQYF. The CDR3 bases are TGTGCCAGCAGCTTCGGGACTACATACGAGCAGTACTTC.

This chain joins TRBV18 and TRBJ1-1, with TRBD1 as a possible D gene (5 bases). From germline, CDR1 is KGHSH and CDR2 LQKENI. Deletions cut 3 bases from V and 1 base from J, with 18 bases between. The CDR3 covers 17 residues. This CDR3 is CASSPPPGDARNTEAFF. The CDR3, as DNA: TGTGCCAGCTCACCTCCCCCGGGGGACGCCCGGAACACTGAAGCTTTCTTT.

Notes on this clone: Germline is not matched at one junction end, which may reflect a read error. CDR3 protein: CASSLVAGPDNGQFF. The DNA of the CDR3 is TGCGCCAGCAGCTTGGTAGCGGGCCCAGACAATGGGCAGTTCTTC. This chain links TRBV5-1 with TRBJ2-1, with TRBD2 matching over 7 bases. Germline CDR1 SGHRS, CDR2 YFSETQ. The CDR3 loop spans 15 amino acids. The variable domain in full, with the rest retrieved from reference TRBV5-1 and TRBJ2-1, is KAGVTQTPRYLIKTRGQQVTLSCSPISGHRSVSWYQQTPGQGLQFLFEYFSETQRNKGNFPGRFSGRQFSNSRSEMNVSTLELGDSALYLCASSLVAGPDNGQFFGPGTRLTVL.

This chain connects TRBV30 to TRBJ1-2; TRBD1 might be the D (6 bases). The CDR3 extends over 14 amino acids. V was trimmed by 6 bases and J by 8 bases, leaving 22 bases between them. CDR1 is GTSNPN and CDR2 is SVGIG in the germline V gene (reference sequence). The CDR3 nucleotides are TGTGCCTGTAGATGGAACCGGGACACTCGCGGCTACACCTTC. Amino acid sequence: CACRWNRDTRGYTF.

The sample holds one count of this clone. The chain joins TRBV9 to TRBJ1-5; 7 nucleotides align to TRBD1. The germline CDR1 and CDR2 sequences are SGDLS and YYNGEE. The CDR3 is 14 amino acids. V was clipped by 3 bases and J by 4 bases; unmatched bases: 4. CDR3 amino acids: CASSAGQTNQPQHF. CDR3 bases: TGTGCCAGCAGCGCGGGACAGACTAATCAGCCCCAGCATTTT.

The chain links TRBV5-1 to TRBJ2-7, with 7 nucleotides matching TRBD2. CDR3 size: 15 residues. The V and J ends lost 0 bases and 6 bases, in that order; junction bases with no gene match: 9. From germline, CDR1 is SGHRS and CDR2 YFSETQ. CDR3 loop: CASSLALREVSEQYF. For the CDR3, the DNA is TGCGCCAGCAGCTTGGCCCTTCGGGAGGTAAGCGAGCAGTACTTC.

V and J are TRBV5-1 and TRBJ2-3, with TRBD2 matching 11 bases. The junction had 9 bases not matched to a gene; V was cut back by 3 bases and J by 3 bases. The CDR3 is 17 amino acids. Germline-derived CDR1 and CDR2 are SGHRS and YFSETQ. The CDR3 DNA sequence: TGCGCCAGCAGCTCAACTAGCGGGAGTATCGCGACAGATACGCAGTATTTT. Protein product: CASSSTSGSIATDTQYF.

The gene calls are TRBV15 and TRBJ1-1; D possibly corresponds to TRBD1 (6 bases). Trimming removed 1 base at V and 0 bases at J, with 12 bases between. The CDR3 contains 16 residues. Germline CDR1 reads LNHNV; CDR2 reads YYDKDF (reference sequence). The CDR3, as DNA: TGTGCCACCAGCAGAGTTTGGGCAGGGGTGAACACTGAAGCTTTCTTT. Its translation: CATSRVWAGVNTEAFF.

The V call is TRBV28, the J call TRBJ1-2; no firm D call. V was pared by 3 bases and J by 6 bases, with 20 bases between. This CDR3 has 16 amino acids. The germline V gene encodes CDR1 MDHEN and CDR2 SYDVKM. CDR3 sequence: CASSFRSAVGFHGYTF. CDR3 nucleotides: TGTGCCAGCAGTTTCCGAAGCGCGGTTGGCTTCCATGGCTACACCTTC.

V gene TRBV7-2 combines with J gene TRBJ2-1, with 8 bases aligning to TRBD2. Germline trimming cut 3 bases from V and 3 bases from J; bases unmatched to any gene: 4. The CDR3 sequence is 15 residues long. Germline V gives CDR1 SGHTA, CDR2 FQGNSA. The CDR3 DNA reads TGTGCCAGCAGCTTGAGTAGCGGGATCTACAATGAGCAGTTCTTC. Translation gives CASSLSSGIYNEQFF.

The chain couples TRBV27 to TRBJ2-1, with 11 bases aligning to TRBD2. The CDR3 contains 18 residues. Losses at the gene ends were 0 bases for V and 3 bases for J; bases not matched to a gene: 7. Germline assignment: CDR1 MNHEY and CDR2 SMNVEV (reference sequence). Here the CDR3 reads CASSLSGAGTSGYNEQFF. The CDR3 region has the DNA TGTGCCAGCAGTTTATCGGGCGCCGGGACTAGCGGCTACAATGAGCAGTTCTTC.

V is TRBV2 and J is TRBJ2-7, with TRBD1 matching 8 bases. The CDR3 runs to 13 residues. With 7 bases clipped from V and 3 bases from J, the junction kept 5 bases outside the gene matches. Germline-derived CDR1 and CDR2 are SNHLY and FYNNEI. CDR3 amino acids: CASKRQGSYEQYF. The CDR3 DNA reads as TGTGCCAGCAAAAGACAGGGGAGCTACGAGCAGTACTTC.